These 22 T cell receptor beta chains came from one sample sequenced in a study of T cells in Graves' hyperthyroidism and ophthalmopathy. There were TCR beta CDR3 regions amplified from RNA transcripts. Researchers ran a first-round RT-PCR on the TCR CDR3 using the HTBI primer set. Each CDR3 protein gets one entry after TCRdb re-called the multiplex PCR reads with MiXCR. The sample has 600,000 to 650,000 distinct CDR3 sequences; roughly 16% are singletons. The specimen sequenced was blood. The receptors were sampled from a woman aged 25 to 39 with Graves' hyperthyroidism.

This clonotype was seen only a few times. The CDR3 DNA reads TGTGCCAGCAGCTTAGGACTAGCGGGAGAATCGTATACCGGGGAGCTGTTTTTT. This sequence encodes CASSLGLAGESYTGELFF. The chain combines TRBV7-9 with TRBJ2-2, with 12 bases lining up with TRBD2. Germline trimming cut 1 base from V and 5 bases from J; bases unmatched to any gene: 8. Germline V gene sequence: CDR1 SEHNR, CDR2 FQNEAQ (reference sequence). The CDR3 extends over 18 amino acids.

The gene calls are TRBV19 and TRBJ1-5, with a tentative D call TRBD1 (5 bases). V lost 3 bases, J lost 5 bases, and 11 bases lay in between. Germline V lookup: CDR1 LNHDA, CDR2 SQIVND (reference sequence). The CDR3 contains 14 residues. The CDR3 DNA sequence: TGTGCCAGTAGTATGGGGCCTCCTGATCAGCCCCAGCATTTT. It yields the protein CASSMGPPDQPQHF.

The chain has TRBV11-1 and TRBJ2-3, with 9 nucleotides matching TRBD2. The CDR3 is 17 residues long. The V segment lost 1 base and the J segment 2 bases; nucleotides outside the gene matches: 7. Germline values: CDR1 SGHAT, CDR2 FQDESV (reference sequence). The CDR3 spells CASSLGSAGGHTDTQYF. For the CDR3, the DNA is TGTGCCAGCAGCTTAGGGTCGGCGGGAGGGCACACAGATACGCAGTATTTT.

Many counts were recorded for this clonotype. The CDR3 DNA follows: TGTGCCAGCTCACCACCGGCAGGCATGGATACGCAGTATTTT. It is translated as CASSPPAGMDTQYF. The rearrangement uses TRBV18 and TRBJ2-3; D ambiguous. Germline V gives CDR1 KGHSH, CDR2 LQKENI. Trimming stripped 0 bases from V and 6 bases from J, with 10 bases between. This CDR3 is 14 amino acids long.

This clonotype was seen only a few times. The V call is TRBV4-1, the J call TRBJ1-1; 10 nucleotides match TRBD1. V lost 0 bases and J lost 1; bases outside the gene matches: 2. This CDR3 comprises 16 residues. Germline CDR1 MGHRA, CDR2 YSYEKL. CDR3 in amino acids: CASSQDRTGGNTEAFF. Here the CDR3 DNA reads TGCGCCAGCAGCCAAGATCGGACAGGGGGGAACACTGAAGCTTTCTTT.

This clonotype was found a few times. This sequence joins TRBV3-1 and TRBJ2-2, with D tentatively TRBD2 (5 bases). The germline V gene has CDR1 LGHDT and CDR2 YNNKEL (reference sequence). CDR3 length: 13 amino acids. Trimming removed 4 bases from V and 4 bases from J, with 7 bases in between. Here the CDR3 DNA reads TGTGCCAGCAGCCTGCGGGCCACCGGGGAGCTGTTTTTT. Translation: CASSLRATGELFF.

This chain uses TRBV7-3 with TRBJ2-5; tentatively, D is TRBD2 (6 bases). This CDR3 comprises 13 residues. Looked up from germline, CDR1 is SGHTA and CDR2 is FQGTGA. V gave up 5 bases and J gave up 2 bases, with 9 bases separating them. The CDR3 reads CASSPGVQETQYF. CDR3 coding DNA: TGTGCCAGCAGCCCGGGGGTACAAGAGACCCAGTACTTC.

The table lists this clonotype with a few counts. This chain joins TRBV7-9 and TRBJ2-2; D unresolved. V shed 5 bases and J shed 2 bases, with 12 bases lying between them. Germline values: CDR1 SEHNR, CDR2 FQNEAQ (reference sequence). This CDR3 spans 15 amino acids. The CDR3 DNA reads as TGTGCCAGCAGCCCCGAACCAGAAAACACCGGGGAGCTGTTTTTT. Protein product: CASSPEPENTGELFF. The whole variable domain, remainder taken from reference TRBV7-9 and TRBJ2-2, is DTGVSQNPRHKITKRGQNVTFRCDPISEHNRLYWYRQTLGQGPEFLTYFQNEAQLEKSRLLSDRFSAERPKGSFSTLEIQRTEQGDSAMYLCASSPEPENTGELFFGEGSRLTVL.

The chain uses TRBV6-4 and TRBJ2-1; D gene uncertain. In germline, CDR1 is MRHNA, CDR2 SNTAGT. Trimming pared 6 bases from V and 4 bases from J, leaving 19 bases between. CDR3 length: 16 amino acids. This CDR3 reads CASSALSPRVYNEQFF. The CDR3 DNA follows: TGTGCCAGCAGCGCCCTCTCGCCACGGGTGTACAATGAGCAGTTCTTC.

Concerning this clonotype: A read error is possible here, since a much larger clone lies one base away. The chain's CDR3 is CASRRRGEATEAFF. CDR3 in DNA: TGTGCCAGCCGCCGTCGAGGGGAGGCCACTGAAGCTTTCTTT. The chain combines TRBV12-3 or TRBV12-4 with TRBJ1-1; D may be TRBD1 (5 bases). The CDR3 extends over 14 amino acids. Trimming removed 8 bases at V and 4 bases at J, with 17 bases between.

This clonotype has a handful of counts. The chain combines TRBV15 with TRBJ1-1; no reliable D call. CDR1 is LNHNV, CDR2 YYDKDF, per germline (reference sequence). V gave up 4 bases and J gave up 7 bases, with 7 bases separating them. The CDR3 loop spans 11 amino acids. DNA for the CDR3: TGTGCCACCAGCAAATTTCGTGAAGCTTTCTTT. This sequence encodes CATSKFREAFF.

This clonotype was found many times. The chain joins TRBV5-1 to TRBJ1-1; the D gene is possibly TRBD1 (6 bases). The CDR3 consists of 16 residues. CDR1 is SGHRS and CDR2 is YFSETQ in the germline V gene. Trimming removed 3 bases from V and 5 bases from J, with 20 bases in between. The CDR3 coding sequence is TGCGCCAGCAGCTCACTCCTACAGGGACGAGGGACTGAAGCTTTCTTT. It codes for CASSSLLQGRGTEAFF.

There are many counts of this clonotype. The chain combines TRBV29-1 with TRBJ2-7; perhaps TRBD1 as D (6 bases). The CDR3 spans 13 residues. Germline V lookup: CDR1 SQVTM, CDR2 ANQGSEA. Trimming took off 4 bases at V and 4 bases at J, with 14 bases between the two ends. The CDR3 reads CSVVPPGVYEQYF. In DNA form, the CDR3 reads TGCAGCGTTGTCCCCCCAGGGGTGTACGAGCAGTACTTC.

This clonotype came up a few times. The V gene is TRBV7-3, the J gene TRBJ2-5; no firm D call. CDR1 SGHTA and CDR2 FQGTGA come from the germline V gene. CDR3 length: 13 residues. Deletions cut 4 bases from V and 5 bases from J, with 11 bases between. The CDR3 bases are TGTGCCAGCAGCTATAGAGCGCGGGAGACCCAGTACTTC. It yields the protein CASSYRARETQYF.

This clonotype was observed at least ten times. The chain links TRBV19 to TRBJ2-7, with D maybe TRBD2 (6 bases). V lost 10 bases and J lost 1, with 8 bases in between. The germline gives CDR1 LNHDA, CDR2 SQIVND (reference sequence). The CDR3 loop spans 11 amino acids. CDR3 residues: CATGTSYEQYF. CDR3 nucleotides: TGTGCCACCGGGACTTCCTACGAGCAGTACTTC.

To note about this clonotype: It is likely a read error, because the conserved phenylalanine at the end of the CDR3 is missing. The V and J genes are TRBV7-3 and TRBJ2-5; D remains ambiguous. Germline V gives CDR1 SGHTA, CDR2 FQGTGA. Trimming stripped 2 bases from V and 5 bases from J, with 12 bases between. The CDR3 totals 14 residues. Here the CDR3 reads CASSLAGLGETQYL. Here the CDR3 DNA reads TGTGCCAGCAGCTTAGCCGGGTTAGGGGAGACCCAGTACCTC.

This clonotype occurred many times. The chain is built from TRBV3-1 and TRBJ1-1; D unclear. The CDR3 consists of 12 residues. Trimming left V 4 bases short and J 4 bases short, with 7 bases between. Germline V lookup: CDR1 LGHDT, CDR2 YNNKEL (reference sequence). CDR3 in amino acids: CASSRLPTEAFF. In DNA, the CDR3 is TGTGCCAGCAGCCGACTACCCACTGAAGCTTTCTTT.

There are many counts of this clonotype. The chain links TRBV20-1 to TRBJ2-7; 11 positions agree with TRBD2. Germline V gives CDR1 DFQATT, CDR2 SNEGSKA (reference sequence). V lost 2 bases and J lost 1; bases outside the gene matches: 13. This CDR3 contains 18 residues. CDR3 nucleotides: TGCAGTGCTAGACCTCTCGCCCCGGGACTAGCGGATTCCTACGAGCAGTACTTC. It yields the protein CSARPLAPGLADSYEQYF.

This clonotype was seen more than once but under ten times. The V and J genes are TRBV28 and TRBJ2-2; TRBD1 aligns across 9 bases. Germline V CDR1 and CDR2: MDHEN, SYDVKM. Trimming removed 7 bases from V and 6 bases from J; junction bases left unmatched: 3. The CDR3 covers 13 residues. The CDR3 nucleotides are TGTGCCAGCAAAACAGGGGGCCCCGGGGAGCTGTTTTTT. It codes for CASKTGGPGELFF.

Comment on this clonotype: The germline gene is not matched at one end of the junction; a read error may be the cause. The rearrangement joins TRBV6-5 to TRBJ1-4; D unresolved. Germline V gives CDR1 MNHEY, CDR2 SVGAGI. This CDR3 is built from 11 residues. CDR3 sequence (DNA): TGTGCCAGCAGTTACGATGAAAAACTGCTTTTT. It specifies CASSYDEKLLF.

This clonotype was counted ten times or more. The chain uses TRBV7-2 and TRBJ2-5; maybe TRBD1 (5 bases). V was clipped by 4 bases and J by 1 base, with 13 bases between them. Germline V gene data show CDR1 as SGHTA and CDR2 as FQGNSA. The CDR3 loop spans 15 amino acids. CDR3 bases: TGTGCCAGCAGCTCCCTCCCAGGGTTCCAAGAGACCCAGTACTTC. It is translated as CASSSLPGFQETQYF.

The CDR3 DNA is TGTGCCACCGAAGACAAAGGGGGGTACGCTGAAGCTTTCTTT. It codes for CATEDKGGYAEAFF. The chain recombines TRBV6-1 with TRBJ1-1, with D possibly TRBD1 on 6 matching bases. V was shortened by 10 bases and J by 6 bases, with 21 bases between the two germline ends. There are 14 residues in the CDR3. Germline-derived CDR1 and CDR2 are MNHNS and SASEGT.